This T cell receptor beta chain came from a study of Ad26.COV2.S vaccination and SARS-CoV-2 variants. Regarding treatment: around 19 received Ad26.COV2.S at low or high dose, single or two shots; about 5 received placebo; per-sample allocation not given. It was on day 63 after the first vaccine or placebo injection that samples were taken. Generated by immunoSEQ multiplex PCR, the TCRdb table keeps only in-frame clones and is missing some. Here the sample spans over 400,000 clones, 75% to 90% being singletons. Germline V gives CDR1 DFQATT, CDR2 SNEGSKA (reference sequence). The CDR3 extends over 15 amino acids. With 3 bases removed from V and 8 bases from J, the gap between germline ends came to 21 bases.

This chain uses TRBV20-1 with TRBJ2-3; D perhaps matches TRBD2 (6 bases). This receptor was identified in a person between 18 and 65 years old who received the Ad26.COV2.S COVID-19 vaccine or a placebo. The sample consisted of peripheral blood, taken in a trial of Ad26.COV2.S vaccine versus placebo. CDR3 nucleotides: TGCAGTGCTAGTGGGGATAGCGGCCCTGTTGGTACGCAGTATTTT. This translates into CSASGDSGPVGTQYF.